This is a list of T cell receptor delta chains from one sample in a study of gamma-delta chains in newborns, infants, children. With CATT, TCRdb re-called clones from the reads. The table has about 4,900 delta-chain clones, around 3.9% seen once. The source material was blood. These TCRs come from a child who was a newborn, infant or young child, either healthy, febrile or measles-vaccinated (not recorded which). Both conserved end residues are part of each CDR3.

J: TRDJ1
V: TRDV1
CDR3: CALGEPRTLPPVLGDRRQVVGLFGKLIF

J: TRDJ3
V: TRDV2
CDR3: CACDRVSWDTRQMFF

J: TRDJ1
V: TRDV1
CDR3: CALGERTDSFIPGLIF

J: TRDJ3
V: TRDV2
CDR3: CACDPGDLGSRDTRQMFF

J: TRDJ1
V: TRDV1
CDR3: CALLLGDKGEYTDKLIF

J: TRDJ2
V: TRDV1
CDR3: CALGELWPKRAGATAQLFF

J: TRDJ1
V: TRDV1
CDR3: CALGELGGDTGYTDKLIF

J: TRDJ1
V: TRDV2
CDR3: CACDTVGTLYTDKLIF

J: TRDJ1
V: TRDV2
CDR3: CACDTLGVRTDKLIF

J: TRDJ1
V: TRDV1
CDR3: CALGELPTSSTGGYAGKLIF

J: TRDJ3
V: TRDV2
CDR3: CACDTRRTGGYAGSWDTRQMFF

J: TRDJ3
V: TRDV2
CDR3: CACDTAGGSSWDTRQMFF

J: TRDJ3
V: TRDV1
CDR3: CALGEGLGDHRSWDTRQMFF

J: TRDJ1
V: TRDV3
CDR3: CAFPSLYWEYTDKLIF

J: TRDJ2
V: TRDV1
CDR3: CALGVGRLPTFTGGYMTAQLFF

J: TRDJ3
V: TRDV2
CDR3: CACDTGGFSWDTRQMFF

J: TRDJ1
V: TRDV2
CDR3: CACDALLGNDKPIF

J: TRDJ1
V: TRDV1
CDR3: CALGRLPLGDTSPPYTDKLIF

J: TRDJ1
V: TRDV3
CDR3: CAFSSPNRLLGDTRTTDKLIF

J: TRDJ3
V: TRDV1
CDR3: CALGDSVLGGTRQMFF

J: TRDJ1
V: TRDV1
CDR3: CALGELRLTGGYSRRKLIF

J: TRDJ1
V: TRDV2
CDR3: CACDTGRDFIDKLIF

J: TRDJ1
V: TRDV1
CDR3: CALGERWSTGGNYYTDKLIF

J: TRDJ1
V: TRDV1
CDR3: CALGEAPEGYRVTGKLIF

J: TRDJ3
V: TRAV29/DV5
CDR3: CAASVLGDSSWDTRQMFF

J: TRDJ1
V: TRDV1
CDR3: CALGEHSYWGRHTDKLIF

J: TRDJ3
V: TRDV2
CDR3: CACDDKGILSSWDTRQMFF

J: TRDJ3
V: TRDV2
CDR3: CACDVLGDMSSWDTRQMFF

J: TRDJ3
V: TRDV1
CDR3: CALGELWGSSWDTRQMFF

J: TRDJ3
V: TRDV2
CDR3: CACDTVGAIISWDTRQMFF

J: TRDJ1
V: TRDV1
CDR3: CALGVRLPRNTDKLIF

J: TRDJ2
V: TRDV1
CDR3: CALGTPEGLGDTLTAQLFF

J: TRDJ2
V: TRDV1
CDR3: CALGILSFFTLGEPALTAQLFF

J: TRDJ1
V: TRDV1
CDR3: CALGELFRSTGGRYTDKLIF

J: TRDJ3
V: TRDV3
CDR3: CAVSSRNILGNIGAWDTRPMFF

J: TRDJ1
V: TRDV2
CDR3: CACDTMGDKMNDKLIF

J: TRDJ1
V: TRDV1
CDR3: CALGPKTRGWGILDLDDKLIF

J: TRDJ3
V: TRDV1
CDR3: CALGELPLLLPFGLGDTSWDTRQMFF

J: TRDJ1
V: TRDV1
CDR3: CALGEGWGLPTGNWGPKYTDKLIF

J: TRDJ1
V: TRDV1
CDR3: CALGKLGGKVIYTDKLIF

J: TRDJ3
V: TRDV1
CDR3: CALGDSVLGGPRQMFF

J: TRDJ1
V: TRDV1
CDR3: CALGELPSYDGGRYYTDKLIF

J: TRDJ1
V: TRDV3
CDR3: CACGGFPPYWGPGSDKLIF

J: TRDJ1
V: TRDV3
CDR3: CASNFLLGDQCPDKLIF

J: TRDJ2
V: TRDV1
CDR3: CALGKTLPSDLLGVVTAQLFF

J: TRDJ1
V: TRDV3
CDR3: CAFSTGGYAHPYTDKLIF

J: TRDJ2
V: TRDV1
CDR3: CALGFHWGIRSLTAQLFF

J: TRDJ3
V: TRDV3
CDR3: CAFGGASYLLGASSWDTRQMFF

J: TRDJ1
V: TRAV29/DV5
CDR3: CSVLLCSKRAYWGIRLGNPDKLIF

J: TRDJ3
V: TRDV2
CDR3: CACDSVLGDYSWDTRQMFF

J: TRDJ1
V: TRDV1
CDR3: CALGELDRGDLPIYWGGTDKLIF

J: TRDJ1
V: TRDV1
CDR3: CALGGAPRFLFVLGDNPDKLIF